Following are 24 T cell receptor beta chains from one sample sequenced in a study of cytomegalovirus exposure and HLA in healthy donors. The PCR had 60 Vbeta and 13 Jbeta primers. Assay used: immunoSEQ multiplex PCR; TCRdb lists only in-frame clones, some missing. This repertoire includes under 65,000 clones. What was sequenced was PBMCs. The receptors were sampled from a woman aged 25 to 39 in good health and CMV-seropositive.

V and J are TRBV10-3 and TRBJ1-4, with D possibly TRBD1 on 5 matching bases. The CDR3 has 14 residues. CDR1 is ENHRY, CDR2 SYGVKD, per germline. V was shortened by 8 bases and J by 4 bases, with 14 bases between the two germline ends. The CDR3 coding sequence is TGTGCCATCGCATCGGGGGGACGTAATGAAAAACTGTTTTTT. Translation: CAIASGGRNEKLFF.

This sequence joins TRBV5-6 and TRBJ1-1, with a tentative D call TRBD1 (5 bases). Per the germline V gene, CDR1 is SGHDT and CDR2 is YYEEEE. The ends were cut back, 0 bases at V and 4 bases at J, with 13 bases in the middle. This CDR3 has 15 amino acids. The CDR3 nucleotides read TGTGCCAGCAGCTTGGGTTTCCTTAGGGGCACTGAAGCTTTCTTT. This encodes CASSLGFLRGTEAFF.

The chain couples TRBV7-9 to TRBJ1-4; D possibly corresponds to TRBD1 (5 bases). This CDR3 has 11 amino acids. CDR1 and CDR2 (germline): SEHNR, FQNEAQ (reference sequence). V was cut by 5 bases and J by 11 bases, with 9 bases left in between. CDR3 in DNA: TGTGCCAGCAGCATACAGGCGAAACTGTTTTTT. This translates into CASSIQAKLFF.

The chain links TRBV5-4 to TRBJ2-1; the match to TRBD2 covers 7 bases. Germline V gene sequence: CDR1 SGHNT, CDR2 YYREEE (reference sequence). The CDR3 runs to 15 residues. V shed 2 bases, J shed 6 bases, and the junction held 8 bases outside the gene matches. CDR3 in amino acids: CASSLVGGIFNEQFF. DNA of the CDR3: TGTGCCAGCAGCTTAGTGGGGGGGATCTTCAATGAGCAGTTCTTC.

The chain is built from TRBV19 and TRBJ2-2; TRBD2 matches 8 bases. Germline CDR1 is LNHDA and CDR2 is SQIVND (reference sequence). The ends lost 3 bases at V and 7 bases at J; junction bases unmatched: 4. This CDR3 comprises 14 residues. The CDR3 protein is CASSMGGTSGELFF. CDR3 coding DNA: TGTGCCAGTAGTATGGGGGGGACTAGCGGGGAGCTGTTTTTT.

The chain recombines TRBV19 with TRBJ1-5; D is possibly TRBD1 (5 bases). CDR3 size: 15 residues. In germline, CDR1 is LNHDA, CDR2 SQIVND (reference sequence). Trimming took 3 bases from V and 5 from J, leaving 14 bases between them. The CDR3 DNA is TGTGCCAGTAGTATCCAGCGGGGGTGGGATCAGCCCCAGCATTTT. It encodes CASSIQRGWDQPQHF.

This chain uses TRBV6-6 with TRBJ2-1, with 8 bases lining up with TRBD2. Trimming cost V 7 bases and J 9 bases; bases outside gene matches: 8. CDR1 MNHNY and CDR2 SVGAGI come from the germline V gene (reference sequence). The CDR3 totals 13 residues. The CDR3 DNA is TGTGCCAGCAAGGAGCGGGAGATCGGTGAGCAGTTCTTC. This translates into CASKEREIGEQFF.

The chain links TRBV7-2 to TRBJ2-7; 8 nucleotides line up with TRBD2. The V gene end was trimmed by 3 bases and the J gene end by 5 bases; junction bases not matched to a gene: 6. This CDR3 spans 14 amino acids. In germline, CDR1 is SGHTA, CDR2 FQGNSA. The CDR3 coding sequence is TGTGCCAGCAGCTTTCTCGGGGGGGTCAACGAGCAGTACTTC. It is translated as CASSFLGGVNEQYF.

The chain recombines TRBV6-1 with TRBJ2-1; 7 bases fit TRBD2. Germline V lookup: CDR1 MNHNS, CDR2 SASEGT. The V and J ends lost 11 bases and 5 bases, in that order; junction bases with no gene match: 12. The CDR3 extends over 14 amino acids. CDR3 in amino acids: CASLAASDDNEQFF. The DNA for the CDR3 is TGTGCCTCCCTAGCGGCTAGCGACGACAATGAGCAGTTCTTC.

CDR3 DNA sequence: TGTGCCACCAGCAGAGTCCCGGGACAGGGTAATTATGGCTACACCTTC. Protein product: CATSRVPGQGNYGYTF. V gene TRBV15 combines with J gene TRBJ1-2; 9 bases match TRBD1. The J segment lost 5 bases and the V segment lost 1 base, leaving 8 bases of the junction unmatched. CDR3 length: 16 amino acids. Germline assignment: CDR1 LNHNV and CDR2 YYDKDF (reference sequence).

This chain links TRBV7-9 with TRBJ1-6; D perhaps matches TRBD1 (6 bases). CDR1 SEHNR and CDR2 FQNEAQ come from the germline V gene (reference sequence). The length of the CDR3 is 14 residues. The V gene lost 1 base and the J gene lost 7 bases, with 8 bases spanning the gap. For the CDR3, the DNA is TGTGCCAGCAGCTTAGAACAGGGCAATTCACCCCTCCACTTT. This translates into CASSLEQGNSPLHF.

The DNA for the CDR3 is TGTGCCAGCAGCGACACCGGGACAATTTCCTCCTACGAGCAGTACTTC. Translation: CASSDTGTISSYEQYF. The rearrangement joins TRBV25-1 to TRBJ2-7; tentatively, D is TRBD1 (6 bases). Germline V gene lookup returns CDR1 MGHDK and CDR2 SYGVNS. V dropped 6 bases and J dropped 0 bases, with 18 bases sitting between them. There are 16 residues in the CDR3.

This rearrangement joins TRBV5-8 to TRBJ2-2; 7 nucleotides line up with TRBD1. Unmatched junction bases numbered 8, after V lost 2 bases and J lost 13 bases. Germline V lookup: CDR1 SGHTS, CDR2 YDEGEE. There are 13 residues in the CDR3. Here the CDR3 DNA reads TGTGCCAGCAGCTTCCTACAGGGGAACGTGCTGTTTTTT. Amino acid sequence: CASSFLQGNVLFF. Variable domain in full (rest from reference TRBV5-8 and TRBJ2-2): EAGVTQSPTHLIKTRGQQATLRCSPISGHTSVYWYQQALGLGLQFLLWYDEGEERNRGNFPPRFSGRQFPNYSSELNVNALELEDSALYLCASSFLQGNVLFFGEGSRLTVL.

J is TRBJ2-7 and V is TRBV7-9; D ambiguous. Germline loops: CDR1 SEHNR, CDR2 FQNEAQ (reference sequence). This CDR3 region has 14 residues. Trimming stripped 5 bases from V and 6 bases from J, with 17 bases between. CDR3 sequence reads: CASSGELGALEQYF. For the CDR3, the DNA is TGTGCCAGCAGCGGTGAGCTCGGAGCGCTCGAGCAGTACTTC. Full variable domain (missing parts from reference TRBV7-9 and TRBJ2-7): DTGVSQNPRHKITKRGQNVTFRCDPISEHNRLYWYRQTLGQGPEFLTYFQNEAQLEKSRLLSDRFSAERPKGSFSTLEIQRTEQGDSAMYLCASSGELGALEQYFGPGTRLTVT.

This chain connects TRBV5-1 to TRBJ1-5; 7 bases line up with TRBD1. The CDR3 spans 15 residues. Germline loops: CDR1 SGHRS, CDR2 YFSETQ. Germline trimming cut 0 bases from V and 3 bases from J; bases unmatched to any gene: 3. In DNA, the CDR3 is TGCGCCAGCAGCTTGGAGGGGACAGTCAATCAGCCCCAGCATTTT. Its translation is CASSLEGTVNQPQHF.

The CDR3 here is CASSAFNTEAFF. For the CDR3, the DNA is TGCGCCAGCAGCGCGTTCAACACTGAAGCTTTCTTT. The V and J genes are TRBV10-1 and TRBJ1-1; no clear D gene. Germline V gives CDR1 WNHNN, CDR2 SYGVQD (reference sequence). The CDR3 covers 12 residues. The V end was cut by 6 bases, the J end by 2 bases, with 7 bases between.

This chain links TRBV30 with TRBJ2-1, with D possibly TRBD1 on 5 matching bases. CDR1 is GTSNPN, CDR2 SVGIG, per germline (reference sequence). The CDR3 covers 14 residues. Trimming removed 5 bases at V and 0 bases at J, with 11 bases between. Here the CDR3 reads CAWALRGSYNEQFF. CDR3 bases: TGTGCCTGGGCCCTAAGGGGCTCCTACAATGAGCAGTTCTTC.

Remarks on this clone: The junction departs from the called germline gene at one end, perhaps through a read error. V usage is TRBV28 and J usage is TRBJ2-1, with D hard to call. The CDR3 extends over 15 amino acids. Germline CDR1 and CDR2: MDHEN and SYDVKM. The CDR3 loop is CASSLLVSSDNEQFF. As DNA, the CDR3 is TGTGCCAGCAGTCTCCTCGTGAGCTCCGACAATGAGCAGTTCTTC.

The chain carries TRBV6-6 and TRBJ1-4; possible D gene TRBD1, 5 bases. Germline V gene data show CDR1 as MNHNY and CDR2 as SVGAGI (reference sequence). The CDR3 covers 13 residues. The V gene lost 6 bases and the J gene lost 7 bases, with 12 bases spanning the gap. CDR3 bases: TGTGCCAGCAGCCCCCAGGGTTCTGAAAAACTGTTTTTT. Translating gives CASSPQGSEKLFF.

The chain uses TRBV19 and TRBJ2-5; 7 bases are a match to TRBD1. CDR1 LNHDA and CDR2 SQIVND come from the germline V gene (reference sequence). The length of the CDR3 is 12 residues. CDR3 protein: CASRGGDETQYF. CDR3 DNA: TGTGCTTCAAGAGGGGGCGACGAGACCCAGTACTTC.

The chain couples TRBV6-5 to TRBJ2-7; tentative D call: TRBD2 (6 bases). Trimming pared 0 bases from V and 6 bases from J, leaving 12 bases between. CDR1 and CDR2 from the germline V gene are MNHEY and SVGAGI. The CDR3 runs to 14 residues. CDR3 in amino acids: CASSYSPVGGEQYF. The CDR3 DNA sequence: TGTGCCAGCAGTTACTCCCCCGTGGGGGGCGAGCAGTACTTC.

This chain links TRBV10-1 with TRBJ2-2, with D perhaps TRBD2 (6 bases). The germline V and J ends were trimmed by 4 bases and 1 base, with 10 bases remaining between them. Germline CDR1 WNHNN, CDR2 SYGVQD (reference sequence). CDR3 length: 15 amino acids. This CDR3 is CASSVVRGNTGELFF. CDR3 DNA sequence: TGCGCCAGCAGTGTTGTGCGGGGGAACACCGGGGAGCTGTTTTTT.

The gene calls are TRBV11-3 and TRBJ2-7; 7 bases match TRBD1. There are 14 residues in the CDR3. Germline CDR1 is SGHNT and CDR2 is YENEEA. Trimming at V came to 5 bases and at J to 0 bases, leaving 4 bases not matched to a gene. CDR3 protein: CASSARQGSYEQYF. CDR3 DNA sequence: TGTGCCAGCAGCGCCCGACAGGGCTCCTACGAGCAGTACTTC.

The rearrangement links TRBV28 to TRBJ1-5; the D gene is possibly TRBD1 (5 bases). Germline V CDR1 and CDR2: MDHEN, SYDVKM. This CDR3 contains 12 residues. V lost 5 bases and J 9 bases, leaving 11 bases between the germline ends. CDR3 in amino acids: CASSPPRGPQHF. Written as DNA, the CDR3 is TGTGCCAGCAGTCCGCCAAGGGGGCCCCAGCATTTT.